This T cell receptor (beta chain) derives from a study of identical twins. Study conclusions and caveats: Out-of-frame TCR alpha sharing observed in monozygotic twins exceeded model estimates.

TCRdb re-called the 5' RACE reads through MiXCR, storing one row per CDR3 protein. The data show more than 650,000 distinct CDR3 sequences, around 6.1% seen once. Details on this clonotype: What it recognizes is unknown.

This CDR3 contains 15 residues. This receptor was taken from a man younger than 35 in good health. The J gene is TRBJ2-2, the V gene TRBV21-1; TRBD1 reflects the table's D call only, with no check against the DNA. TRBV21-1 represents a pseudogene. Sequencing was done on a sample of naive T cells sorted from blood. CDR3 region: CASSKPGFPSGELFF. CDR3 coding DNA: TGTGCCAGCAGCAAGCCGGGTTTTCCCTCCGGGGAGCTGTTTTTT.